The 4 T cell receptor beta chains listed next were all sequenced from one sample in a study of control samples from healthy donors and cancer patients (dated by TCRdb to the early 2020s). The library was made by the immunoSEQ multiplex PCR assay. Drawn from immuneACCESS, this table holds only the in-frame rearrangements with V and J called that TCRdb kept. Clones are partly lost; checked studies trace under half to an unresolved V gene and leave the rest unexplained. The sample includes about 160,000 clones, with 90% to 95% observed a single time. The top ten clonotypes cover around 8% of the sample. The specimen sequenced was blood. The receptors were gathered from a woman between 35 and 50 years old in good health.

The genes are TRBV7-2 and TRBJ1-5; D unclear. Germline values: CDR1 SGHTA, CDR2 FQGNSA. The CDR3 runs to 13 residues. V shed 1 base and J shed 5 bases, with 6 bases lying between them. CDR3 protein: CASSLVKYQPQHF. The CDR3 DNA sequence: TGTGCCAGCAGCTTAGTCAAATATCAGCCCCAGCATTTT. Variable domain in full (rest from reference TRBV7-2 and TRBJ1-5): GAGVSQSPSNKVTEKGKDVELRCDPISGHTALYWYRQSLGQGLEFLIYFQGNSAPDKSGLPSDRFSAERTGGSVSTLTIQRTQQEDSAVYLCASSLVKYQPQHFGDGTRLSIL.

This clone occurred a few times. The chain has TRBV30 and TRBJ2-7, with a tentative D call TRBD1 (6 bases). Germline V CDR1 and CDR2: GTSNPN, SVGIG (reference sequence). The CDR3 has 15 residues. The V end lost 0 bases, the J end lost 5 bases, and 17 bases lay between the germline ends. For the CDR3, the DNA is TGTGCCTGGAGTGTTGGGGCAGGGGAAGGAGACGAGCAGTACTTC. Its translation: CAWSVGAGEGDEQYF.

This chain connects TRBV6-5 to TRBJ1-2, with 7 bases that match TRBD1. CDR3 length: 15 residues. Germline V gene sequence: CDR1 MNHEY, CDR2 SVGAGI. J gave up 8 bases and V 6 bases, and 15 bases lay outside the gene matches. CDR3 sequence (DNA): TGTGCCAGCAGCTCCCCTCGACAGGGATTTTTGGGCTACACCTTC. Protein product: CASSSPRQGFLGYTF.

The chain uses TRBV7-2 and TRBJ1-1, with 7 bases that match TRBD1. The CDR3 contains 16 residues. V lost 4 bases, J lost 5 bases, and 13 bases stayed unmatched. Per the germline V gene, CDR1 is SGHTA and CDR2 is FQGNSA. The CDR3 loop reads CASSSDRFPVGTEAFF. CDR3 nucleotide sequence: TGTGCCAGCAGCTCGGACAGGTTCCCGGTGGGGACTGAAGCTTTCTTT.